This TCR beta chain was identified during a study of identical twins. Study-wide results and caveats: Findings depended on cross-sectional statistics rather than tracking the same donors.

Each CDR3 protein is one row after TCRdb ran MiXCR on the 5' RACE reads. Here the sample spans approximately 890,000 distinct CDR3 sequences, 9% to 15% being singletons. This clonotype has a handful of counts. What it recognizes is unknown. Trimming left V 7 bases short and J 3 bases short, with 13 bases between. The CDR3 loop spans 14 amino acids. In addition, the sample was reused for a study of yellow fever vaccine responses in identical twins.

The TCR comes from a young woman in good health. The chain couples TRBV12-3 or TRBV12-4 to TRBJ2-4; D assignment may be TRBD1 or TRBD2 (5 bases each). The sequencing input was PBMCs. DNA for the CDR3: TGTGCCAGCACCCGGGACCGATACAAAAACATTCAGTACTTC. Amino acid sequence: CASTRDRYKNIQYF.